The sample holds one count of the clone carrying this TCR beta chain. No antigen is known for it. Semi-nested PCR with Nested Universal Primer A followed constant-region reverse priming of full-length variable regions. TCRdb passed the 5' RACE reads through MiXCR, listing each CDR3 protein once. The table records about 41,000 distinct CDR3 sequences, less than 30% of them present only once. Findings and limits, study-wide: Tumor Treg TCRs overlapped most with tumor naive CD4+ cells.

The CDR3 consists of 15 residues. Trimming left V 1 base short and J 0 bases short, with 10 bases between. Germline-derived CDR1 and CDR2 are LGHDT and YNNKEL (reference sequence). This chain links TRBV3-1 with TRBJ2-7; D call uncertain. Specimen: memory CD4+ T cells sorted from a lymph node. The subset here: memory CD4+ T cells, CD4+CD45RO+CD25-. This TCR came from a female donor with breast cancer. CDR3 region: CASSQGVGSSYEQYF. CDR3 DNA sequence: TGTGCCAGCAGCCAAGGGGTGGGAAGCTCCTACGAGCAGTACTTC.